These 6 T cell receptor beta chains were all obtained from the same sample, sequenced in a study of patients and donors after allogeneic stem cell transplantation. A single record per CDR3 protein comes from TCRdb applying MiXCR to the RT-PCR reads. Found here are roughly 940,000 distinct CDR3 sequences, roughly 17% of them singletons; the top ten hold roughly 6%. The specimen was blood, either unsorted or a sorted T cell fraction (not recorded which). The receptors originated from a human donor who was either an allogeneic HSCT recipient or a stem cell or donor lymphocyte infusion donor (not recorded which). It is not recorded whose cells these are; they may come from a transplant donor.

The chain uses TRBV5-1 and TRBJ1-2; 9 nucleotides agree with TRBD1. Trimming cost V 0 bases and J 4 bases; bases outside gene matches: 13. CDR1 SGHRS and CDR2 YFSETQ come from the germline V gene. This CDR3 has 18 residues. CDR3 residues: CASSLDLPGQGRVYGYTF. CDR3 DNA sequence: TGCGCCAGCAGCTTGGACCTCCCGGGACAGGGACGCGTCTATGGCTACACCTTC.

This clonotype appeared many times. The gene calls are TRBV12-3 or TRBV12-4 and TRBJ1-5; D is unclear. The CDR3 totals 13 residues. V was clipped by 3 bases and J by 9 bases, with 12 bases between them. DNA for the CDR3: TGTGCCAGCAGTTTGGGCGGCCAGCGGCCCCAGCATTTT. Its translation is CASSLGGQRPQHF.

This clonotype was counted a few times. The rearrangement links TRBV20-1 to TRBJ1-1; D gene uncertain. V lost 5 bases and J 7 bases, leaving 14 bases between the germline ends. This CDR3 region has 12 residues. Per germline, CDR1 DFQATT and CDR2 SNEGSKA (reference sequence). CDR3 nucleotides: TGCAGTGCTCGAATTCCCCACGGTGAAGCTTTCTTT. It translates to CSARIPHGEAFF.

In this sample, this clonotype turned up a few times. V gene TRBV11-2 combines with J gene TRBJ2-7, with D maybe TRBD2 (6 bases). With 5 bases removed from V and 6 bases from J, the gap between germline ends came to 14 bases. Germline CDR1 is SGHAT and CDR2 is FQNNGV. This CDR3 contains 13 residues. The CDR3 DNA sequence: TGTGCCAGCAGCCCCTGGGGGGTCGGCGAGCAGTACTTC. Amino acids: CASSPWGVGEQYF.

This clonotype has more than one count but fewer than ten. V and J are TRBV5-1 and TRBJ2-7; D is perhaps TRBD2 (6 bases). V was cut by 1 base and J by 2 bases, with 13 bases left in between. The CDR3 runs to 15 residues. Germline V gene sequence: CDR1 SGHRS, CDR2 YFSETQ. The CDR3, as DNA: TGCGCCAGCAGCTTGCTCCCGGGGGTCACCTACGAGCAGTACTTC. Its protein product is CASSLLPGVTYEQYF.

The chain carries TRBV27 and TRBJ2-7; D unresolved. CDR1 is MNHEY, CDR2 SMNVEV, per germline (reference sequence). This CDR3 is built from 13 residues. V lost 2 bases to trimming and J lost 3 bases, with 8 bases between them. The CDR3 sequence: CASSLKFGYEQYF. CDR3 coding DNA: TGTGCCAGCAGTTTAAAGTTTGGCTACGAGCAGTACTTC.